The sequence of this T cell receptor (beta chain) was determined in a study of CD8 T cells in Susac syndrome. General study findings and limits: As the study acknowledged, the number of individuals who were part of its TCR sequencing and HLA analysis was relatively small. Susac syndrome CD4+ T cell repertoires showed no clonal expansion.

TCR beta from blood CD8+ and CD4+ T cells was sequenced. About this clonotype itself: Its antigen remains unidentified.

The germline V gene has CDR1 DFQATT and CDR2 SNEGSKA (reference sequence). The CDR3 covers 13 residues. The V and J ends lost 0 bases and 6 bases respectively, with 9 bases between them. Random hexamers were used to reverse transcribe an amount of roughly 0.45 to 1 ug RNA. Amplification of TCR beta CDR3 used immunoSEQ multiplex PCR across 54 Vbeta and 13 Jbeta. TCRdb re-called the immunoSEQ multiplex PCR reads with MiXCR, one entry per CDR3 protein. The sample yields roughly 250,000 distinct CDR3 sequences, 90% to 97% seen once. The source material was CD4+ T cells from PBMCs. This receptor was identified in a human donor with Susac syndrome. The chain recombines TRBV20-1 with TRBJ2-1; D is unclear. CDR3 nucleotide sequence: TGCAGTGCTAGAGATCCGTATGGCAATGAGCAGTTCTTC. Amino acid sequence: CSARDPYGNEQFF.